The clone carrying this T cell receptor beta chain was recorded only once. Antigen unknown. The sample belongs to a study of T cells and copy number aberrations in small-cell lung cancer. Study findings and constraints: All specimens were formalin-fixed paraffin-embedded tissue, prone to sequencing artifacts.

Patients with resected limited-stage small-cell lung cancer, operated 2008 to 2020. All donors were smokers or heavy second-hand smokers. Some clones are missing from TCRdb's copy, which holds only in-frame ones; the method was immunoSEQ multiplex PCR. Among fewer than 9,500 clones, 65% to 90% were seen once, and the ten largest hold about 4.5%. Specimen: normal tissue next to the tumor. The sequence was collected from a woman between 50 and 59 years old with small cell lung cancer.

The CDR3 sequence: CASSLFGGSEQYF. CDR3 in DNA: TGTGCCAGCAGTTTATTCGGGGGTTCCGAGCAGTACTTC. The chain couples TRBV28 to TRBJ2-7; weak D call: TRBD2 (6 bases). V lost 1 base, J lost 6 bases, and 10 bases lay in between. Germline lookup yields CDR1 MDHEN and CDR2 SYDVKM. The CDR3 extends over 13 amino acids.